Sequencing of this TCR beta chain was carried out in a study of cytomegalovirus exposure and HLA in healthy donors. General observations from the study: Differences between HLA loci emerged in a later analysis of TCR association rates, with DRB1 most and HLA-C fewest.

Of note for this clone: The antigen is undetermined.

V lost 4 bases and J lost 3, with 10 bases in between. The CDR3 loop spans 13 amino acids. CDR1 and CDR2 from the germline V gene are SGHRS and YFSETQ. Use of 60 Vbeta and 13 Jbeta primers characterized the PCR. Sequencing used immunoSEQ multiplex PCR; TCRdb keeps in-frame clones, though not all of them. Of under 200,000 clones in the sample, roughly 78% were seen once. This clonotype originated in a man between 40 and 49 years old in good health and CMV-seronegative. The gene calls are TRBV5-1 and TRBJ1-2; TRBD1 is a possible D gene (6 bases). Sequencing used PBMCs. The CDR3 here is CASSEEGDYGYTF. CDR3 sequence (DNA): TGCGCCAGCAGCGAAGAGGGGGACTATGGCTACACCTTC.